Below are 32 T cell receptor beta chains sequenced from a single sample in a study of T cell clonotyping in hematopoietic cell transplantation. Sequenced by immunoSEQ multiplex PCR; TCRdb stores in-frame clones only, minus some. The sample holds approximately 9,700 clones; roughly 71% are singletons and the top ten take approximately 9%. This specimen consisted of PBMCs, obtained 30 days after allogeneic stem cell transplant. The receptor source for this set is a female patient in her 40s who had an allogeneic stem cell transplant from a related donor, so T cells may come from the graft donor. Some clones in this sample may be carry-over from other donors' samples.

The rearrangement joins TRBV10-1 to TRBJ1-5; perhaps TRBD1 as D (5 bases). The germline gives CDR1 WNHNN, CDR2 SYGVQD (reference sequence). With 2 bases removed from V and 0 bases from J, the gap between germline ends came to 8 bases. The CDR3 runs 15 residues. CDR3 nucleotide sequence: TGCGCCAGCAGTGAGGGAGGGGATAGCAATCAGCCCCAGCATTTT. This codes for CASSEGGDSNQPQHF.

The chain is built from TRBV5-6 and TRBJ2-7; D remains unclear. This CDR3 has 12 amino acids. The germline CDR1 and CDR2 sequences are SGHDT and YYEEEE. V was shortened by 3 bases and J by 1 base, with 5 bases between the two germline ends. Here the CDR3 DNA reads TGTGCCAGCAGCTCCGGGTCCTACGAGCAGTACTTC. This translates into CASSSGSYEQYF. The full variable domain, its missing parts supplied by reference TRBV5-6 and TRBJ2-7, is DAGVTQSPTHLIKTRGQQVTLRCSPKSGHDTVSWYQQALGQGPQFIFQYYEEEERQRGNFPDRFSGHQFPNYSSELNVNALLLGDSALYLCASSSGSYEQYFGPGTRLTVT.

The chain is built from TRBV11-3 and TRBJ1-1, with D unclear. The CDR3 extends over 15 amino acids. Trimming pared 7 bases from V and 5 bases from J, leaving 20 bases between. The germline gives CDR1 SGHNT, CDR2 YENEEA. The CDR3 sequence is CASTPESGSQTEAFF. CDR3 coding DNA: TGTGCCAGCACCCCTGAATCGGGATCTCAAACTGAAGCTTTCTTT. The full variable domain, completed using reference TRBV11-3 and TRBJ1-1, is EAGVVQSPRYKIIEKKQPVAFWCNPISGHNTLYWYLQNLGQGPELLIRYENEEAVDDSQLPKDRFSAERLKGVDSTLKIQPAELGDSAVYLCASTPESGSQTEAFFGQGTRLTVV.

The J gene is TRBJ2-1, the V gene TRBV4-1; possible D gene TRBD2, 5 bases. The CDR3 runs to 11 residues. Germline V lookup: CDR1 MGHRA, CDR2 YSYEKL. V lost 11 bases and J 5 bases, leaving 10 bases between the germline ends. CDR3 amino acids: CASSRNNEQFF. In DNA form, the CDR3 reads TGCGCCTCTAGCAGAAACAATGAGCAGTTCTTC.

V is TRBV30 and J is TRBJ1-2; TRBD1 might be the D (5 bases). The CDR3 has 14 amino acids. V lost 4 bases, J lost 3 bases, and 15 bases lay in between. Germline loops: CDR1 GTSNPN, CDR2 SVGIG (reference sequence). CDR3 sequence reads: CAWNGGILDYGYTF. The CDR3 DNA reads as TGTGCCTGGAACGGGGGTATCTTAGACTATGGCTACACCTTC. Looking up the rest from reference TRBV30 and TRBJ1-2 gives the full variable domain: SQTIHQWPATLVQPVGSPLSLECTVEGTSNPNLYWYRQAAGRGLQLLFYSVGIGQISSEVPQNLSASRPQDRQFILSSKKLLLSDSGFYLCAWNGGILDYGYTFGSGTRLTVV.

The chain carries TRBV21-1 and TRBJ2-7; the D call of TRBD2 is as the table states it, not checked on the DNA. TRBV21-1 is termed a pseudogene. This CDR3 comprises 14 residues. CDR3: CAFPTPCFSYEQYF. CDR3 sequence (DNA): TGTGCCTTCCCCACTCCTTGCTTCTCCTACGAGCAGTACTTC.

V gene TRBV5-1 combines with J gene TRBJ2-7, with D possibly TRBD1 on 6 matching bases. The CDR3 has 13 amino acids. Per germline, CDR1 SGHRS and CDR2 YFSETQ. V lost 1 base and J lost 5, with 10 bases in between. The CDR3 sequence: CASSLQGTNEQYF. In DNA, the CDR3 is TGCGCCAGCAGCTTGCAGGGGACCAACGAGCAGTACTTC.

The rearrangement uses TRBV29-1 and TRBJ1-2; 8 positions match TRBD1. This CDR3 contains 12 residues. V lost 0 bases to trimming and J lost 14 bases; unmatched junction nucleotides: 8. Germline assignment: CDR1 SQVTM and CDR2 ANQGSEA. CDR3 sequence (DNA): TGCAGCGTTGAAGAGGGTGGGCAGGGGGCGACCTTC. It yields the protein CSVEEGGQGATF.

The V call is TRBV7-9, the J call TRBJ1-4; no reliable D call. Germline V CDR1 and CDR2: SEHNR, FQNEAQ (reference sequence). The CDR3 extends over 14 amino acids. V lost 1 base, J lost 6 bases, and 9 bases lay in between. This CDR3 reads CASSLDQGHEKLFF. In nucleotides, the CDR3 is TGTGCCAGCAGCTTAGATCAAGGGCATGAAAAACTGTTTTTT.

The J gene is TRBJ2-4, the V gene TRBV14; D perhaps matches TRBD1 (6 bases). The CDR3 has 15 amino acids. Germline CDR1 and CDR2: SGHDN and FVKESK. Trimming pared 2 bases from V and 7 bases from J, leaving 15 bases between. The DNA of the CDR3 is TGTGCCAGCAGCCAAACAGGGCTGGCCTGGAACATTCAGTACTTC. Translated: CASSQTGLAWNIQYF.

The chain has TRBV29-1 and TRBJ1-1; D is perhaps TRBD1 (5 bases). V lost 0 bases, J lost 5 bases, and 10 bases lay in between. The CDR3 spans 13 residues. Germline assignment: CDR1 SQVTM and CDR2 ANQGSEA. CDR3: CSVEDGTTTEAFF. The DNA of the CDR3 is TGCAGCGTTGAAGACGGGACGACTACTGAAGCTTTCTTT.

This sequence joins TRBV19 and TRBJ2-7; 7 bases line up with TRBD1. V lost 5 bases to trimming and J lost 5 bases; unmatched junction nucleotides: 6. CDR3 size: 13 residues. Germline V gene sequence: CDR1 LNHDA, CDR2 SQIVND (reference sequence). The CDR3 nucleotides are TGTGCCAGTAGTCGAGGGACAGTCGACGAGCAGTACTTC. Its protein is CASSRGTVDEQYF.

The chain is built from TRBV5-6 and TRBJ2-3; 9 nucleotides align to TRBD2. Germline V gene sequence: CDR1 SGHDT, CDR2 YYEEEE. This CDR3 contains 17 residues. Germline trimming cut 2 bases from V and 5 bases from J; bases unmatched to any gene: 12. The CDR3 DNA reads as TGTGCCAGCAGCTTTCCTCGCGGGAGGGATACGGGAGATACGCAGTATTTT. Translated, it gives CASSFPRGRDTGDTQYF.

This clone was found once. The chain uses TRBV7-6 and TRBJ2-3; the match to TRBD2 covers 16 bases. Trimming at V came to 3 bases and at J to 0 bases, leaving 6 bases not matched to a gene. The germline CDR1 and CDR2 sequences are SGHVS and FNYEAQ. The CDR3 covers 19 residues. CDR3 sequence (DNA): TGTGCCAGCAGCTTTACTGGGACTAGCGGGAGGGCTAGCACAGATACGCAGTATTTT. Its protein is CASSFTGTSGRASTDTQYF. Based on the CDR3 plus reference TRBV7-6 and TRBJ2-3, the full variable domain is GAGVSQSPRYKVTKRGQDVALRCDPISGHVSLYWYRQALGQGPEFLTYFNYEAQQDKSGLPNDRFSAERPEGSISTLTIQRTEQRDSAMYRCASSFTGTSGRASTDTQYFGPGTRLTVL.

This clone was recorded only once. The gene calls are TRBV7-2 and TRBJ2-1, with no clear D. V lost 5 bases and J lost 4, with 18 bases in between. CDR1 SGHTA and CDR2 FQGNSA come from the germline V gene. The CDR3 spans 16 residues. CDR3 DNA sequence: TGTGCCAGCAGCCCCCCGGGCGGAGCCGTTTACAATGAGCAGTTCTTC. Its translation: CASSPPGGAVYNEQFF. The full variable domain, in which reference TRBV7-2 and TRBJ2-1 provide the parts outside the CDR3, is GAGVSQSPSNKVTEKGKDVELRCDPISGHTALYWYRQSLGQGLEFLIYFQGNSAPDKSGLPSDRFSAERTGGSVSTLTIQRTQQEDSAVYLCASSPPGGAVYNEQFFGPGTRLTVL.

The CDR3 bases are TGCGCCAGCAGCGGGGAGGGGAGGGACGGCTACACCTTC. The encoded protein is CASSGEGRDGYTF. The rearrangement links TRBV5-1 to TRBJ1-2; D might be TRBD1 (5 bases). The CDR3 covers 13 residues. The V and J ends lost 4 bases and 8 bases respectively, with 15 bases between them. Germline V CDR1 and CDR2: SGHRS, YFSETQ.

The DNA for the CDR3 is TGTGCCAGCAGCGACCGGGGACAGGGAAACTATGGCTACACCTTC. Residues: CASSDRGQGNYGYTF. The chain uses TRBV9 and TRBJ1-2; 9 bases are shared with TRBD1. Germline V CDR1 and CDR2: SGDLS, YYNGEE. The CDR3 has 15 residues. After removal of 3 bases from V and 2 bases from J, the junction contained 5 bases not matched to a gene.

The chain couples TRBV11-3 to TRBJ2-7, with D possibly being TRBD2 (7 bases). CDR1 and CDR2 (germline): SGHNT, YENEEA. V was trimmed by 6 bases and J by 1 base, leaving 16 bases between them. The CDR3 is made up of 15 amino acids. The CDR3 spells CASRRGGPTSYEQYF. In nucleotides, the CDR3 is TGTGCCAGCAGGAGGGGGGGGCCGACGTCCTACGAGCAGTACTTC.

The chain's CDR3 is CASSDPRGKQYF. CDR3 bases: TGTGCCAGCAGTGATCCTCGGGGGAAGCAGTACTTC. V gene TRBV2 combines with J gene TRBJ2-7; TRBD2 is a possible D gene (6 bases). Trimming left V 3 bases short and J 8 bases short, with 11 bases between. The CDR3 extends over 12 amino acids. Germline CDR1 SNHLY, CDR2 FYNNEI.

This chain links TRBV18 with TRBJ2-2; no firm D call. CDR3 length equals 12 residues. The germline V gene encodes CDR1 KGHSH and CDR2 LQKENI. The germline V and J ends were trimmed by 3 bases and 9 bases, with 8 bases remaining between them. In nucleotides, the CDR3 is TGTGCCAGCTCACCTGTGGACCGGGAGCTGTTTTTT. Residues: CASSPVDRELFF.

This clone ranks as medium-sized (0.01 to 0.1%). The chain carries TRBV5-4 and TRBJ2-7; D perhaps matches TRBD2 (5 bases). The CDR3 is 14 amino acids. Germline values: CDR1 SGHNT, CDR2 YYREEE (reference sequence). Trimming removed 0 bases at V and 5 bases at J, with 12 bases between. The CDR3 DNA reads TGTGCCAGCAGCTTGGGCCCGGGGAGTGACGAGCAGTACTTC. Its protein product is CASSLGPGSDEQYF.

CDR3 in amino acids: CASSIVPGLYGYTF. The DNA of the CDR3 is TGTGCCAGTAGTATAGTTCCAGGGCTCTATGGCTACACCTTC. The chain is built from TRBV19 and TRBJ1-2; D is perhaps TRBD1 (5 bases). Germline CDR1 LNHDA, CDR2 SQIVND (reference sequence). This CDR3 has 14 residues. Trimming cost V 1 base and J 4 bases, with 10 bases left between them.

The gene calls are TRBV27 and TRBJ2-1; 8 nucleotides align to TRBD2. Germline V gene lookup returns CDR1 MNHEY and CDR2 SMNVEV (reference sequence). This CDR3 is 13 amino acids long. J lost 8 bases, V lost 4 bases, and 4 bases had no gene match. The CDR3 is CASSSGTSYEQFF. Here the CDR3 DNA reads TGTGCCAGCAGTTCCGGGACTAGTTATGAGCAGTTCTTC.

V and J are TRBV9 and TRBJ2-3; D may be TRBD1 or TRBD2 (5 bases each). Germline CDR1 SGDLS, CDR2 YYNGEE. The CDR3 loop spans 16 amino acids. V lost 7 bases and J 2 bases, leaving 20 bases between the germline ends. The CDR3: CASAEGVSDSTDTQYF. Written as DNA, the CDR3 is TGTGCCAGCGCCGAAGGGGTATCGGACTCCACAGATACGCAGTATTTT.

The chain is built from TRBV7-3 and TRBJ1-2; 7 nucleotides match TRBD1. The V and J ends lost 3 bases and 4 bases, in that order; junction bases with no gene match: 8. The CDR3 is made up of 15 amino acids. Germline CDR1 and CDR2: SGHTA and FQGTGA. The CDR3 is CASSLEPGQSYGYTF. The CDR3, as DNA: TGTGCCAGCAGCTTGGAACCGGGACAGAGCTATGGCTACACCTTC.

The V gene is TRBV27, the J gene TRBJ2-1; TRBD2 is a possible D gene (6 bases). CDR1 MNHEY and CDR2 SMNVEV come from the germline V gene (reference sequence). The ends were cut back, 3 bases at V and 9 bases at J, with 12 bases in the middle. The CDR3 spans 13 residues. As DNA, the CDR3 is TGTGCCAGCAGTTTTAGCGGTATTTCTGAGCAGTTCTTC. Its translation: CASSFSGISEQFF.

CDR3 amino acids: CASSLRTSGRAVGTDTQYF. The CDR3 DNA reads TGTGCCAGCAGCCTAAGGACTAGCGGGAGGGCCGTCGGCACAGATACGCAGTATTTT. The chain carries TRBV7-6 and TRBJ2-3, with 15 positions matching TRBD2. The CDR3 contains 19 residues. With 5 bases clipped from V and 1 base from J, the junction kept 10 bases outside the gene matches. The germline gives CDR1 SGHVS, CDR2 FNYEAQ. Full variable domain (rest looked up from reference TRBV7-6 and TRBJ2-3): GAGVSQSPRYKVTKRGQDVALRCDPISGHVSLYWYRQALGQGPEFLTYFNYEAQQDKSGLPNDRFSAERPEGSISTLTIQRTEQRDSAMYRCASSLRTSGRAVGTDTQYFGPGTRLTVL.

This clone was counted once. The CDR3 DNA reads as TGCGCCAGCAGCTTCGGCGGGACAGGGGTGACCGAGCAGTACTTC. This gives the protein CASSFGGTGVTEQYF. The chain couples TRBV4-1 to TRBJ2-7; TRBD1 matches 10 bases. Trimming took 5 bases from V and 6 from J; bases not matched to a gene: 10. The CDR3 runs to 15 residues. Germline V CDR1 and CDR2: MGHRA, YSYEKL.

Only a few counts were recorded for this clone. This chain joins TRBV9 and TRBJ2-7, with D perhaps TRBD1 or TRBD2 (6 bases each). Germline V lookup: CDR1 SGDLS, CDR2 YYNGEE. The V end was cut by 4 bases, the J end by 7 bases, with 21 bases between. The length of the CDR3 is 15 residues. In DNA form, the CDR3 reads TGTGCCAGCAGCCTCAGAGGTTCGGGGGCTGAAGAGCAGTACTTC. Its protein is CASSLRGSGAEEQYF. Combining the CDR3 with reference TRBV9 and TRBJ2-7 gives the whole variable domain DSGVTQTPKHLITATGQRVTLRCSPRSGDLSVYWYQQSLDQGLQFLIQYYNGEERAKGNILERFSAQQFPDLHSELNLSSLELGDSALYFCASSLRGSGAEEQYFGPGTRLTVT.

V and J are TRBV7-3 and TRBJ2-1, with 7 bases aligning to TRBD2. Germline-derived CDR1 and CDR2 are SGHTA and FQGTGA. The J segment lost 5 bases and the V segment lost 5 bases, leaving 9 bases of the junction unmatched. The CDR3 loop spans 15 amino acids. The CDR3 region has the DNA TGTGCCAGCAGCCCGATGGCGGGGGTGAACAATGAGCAGTTCTTC. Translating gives CASSPMAGVNNEQFF.

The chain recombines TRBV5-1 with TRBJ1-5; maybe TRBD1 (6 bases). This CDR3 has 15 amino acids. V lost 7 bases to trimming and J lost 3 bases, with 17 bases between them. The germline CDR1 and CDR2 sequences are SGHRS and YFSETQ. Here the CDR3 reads CASESLDRPNQPQHF. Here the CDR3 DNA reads TGCGCCAGCGAGAGTTTAGACAGGCCCAATCAGCCCCAGCATTTT.

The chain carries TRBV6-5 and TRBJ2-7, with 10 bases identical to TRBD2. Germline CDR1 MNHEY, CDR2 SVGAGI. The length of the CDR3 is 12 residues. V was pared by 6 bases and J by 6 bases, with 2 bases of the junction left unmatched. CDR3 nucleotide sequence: TGTGCCAGCAGACTAGCGGGAACCGAGCAGTACTTC. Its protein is CASRLAGTEQYF.